These 14 T cell receptor beta chains were sequenced from one sample in a study of cytomegalovirus exposure and HLA in healthy donors. 13 Jbeta primers and 60 Vbeta primers were used for the PCR. TCRdb keeps only in-frame clones here, not all; method: immunoSEQ multiplex PCR. The sample has some 120,000 clones, around 78% seen once. Input material: PBMCs. The receptor set was obtained from a man aged 35 to 55 in good health and CMV-seronegative.

The chain combines TRBV6-5 with TRBJ2-7; D remains unclear. This CDR3 has 13 amino acids. CDR1 is MNHEY, CDR2 SVGAGI, per germline. V was trimmed by 2 bases and J by 6 bases, leaving 11 bases between them. CDR3 nucleotide sequence: TGTGCCAGCAGTTACGGGTACAGTGGCGAGCAGTACTTC. Its protein product is CASSYGYSGEQYF.

The genes are TRBV27 and TRBJ2-4; tentative D call: TRBD1 (6 bases). Trimming removed 3 bases at V and 0 bases at J, with 12 bases between. The germline CDR1 and CDR2 sequences are MNHEY and SMNVEV (reference sequence). The CDR3 runs to 16 residues. CDR3 nucleotides: TGTGCCAGCAGTTTTAGGTCAGGGGTAGCCAAAAACATTCAGTACTTC. It specifies CASSFRSGVAKNIQYF.

V usage is TRBV6-6 and J usage is TRBJ1-1; a possible D gene is TRBD1 (6 bases). The V and J ends lost 5 bases and 5 bases respectively, with 15 bases between them. Germline CDR1 MNHNY, CDR2 SVGAGI (reference sequence). The length of the CDR3 is 14 residues. In nucleotides, the CDR3 is TGTGCCAGCAGTCCACAGGGAGTTCCGACTGAAGCTTTCTTT. It specifies CASSPQGVPTEAFF.

The J gene is TRBJ1-1, the V gene TRBV7-2; D is possibly TRBD1 (6 bases). CDR3 length: 12 residues. Trimming stripped 4 bases from V and 8 bases from J, with 11 bases between. Germline assignment: CDR1 SGHTA and CDR2 FQGNSA. CDR3 in amino acids: CASSYSGTEAFF. The CDR3 DNA is TGTGCCAGCAGCTACTCCGGGACAGAAGCTTTCTTT. The complete variable domain, with remaining parts taken from reference TRBV7-2 and TRBJ1-1, reads GAGVSQSPSNKVTEKGKDVELRCDPISGHTALYWYRQSLGQGLEFLIYFQGNSAPDKSGLPSDRFSAERTGGSVSTLTIQRTQQEDSAVYLCASSYSGTEAFFGQGTRLTVV.

This clone has only one observation. The chain links TRBV2 to TRBJ1-5; D is uncertain. The CDR3 sequence is 14 residues long. CDR1 is SNHLY and CDR2 is FYNNEI in the germline V gene. Deletions cut 6 bases from V and 1 base from J, with 10 bases between. CDR3 sequence reads: CASRAGSSNQPQHF. The CDR3 nucleotides are TGTGCCAGCAGGGCGGGGAGCAGCAATCAGCCCCAGCATTTT.

The CDR3 spells CASSPSGVSSYEQYF. CDR3 nucleotide sequence: TGTGCCAGCAGCCCGAGCGGGGTAAGCTCCTACGAGCAGTACTTC. The chain recombines TRBV11-2 with TRBJ2-7, with 7 positions matching TRBD2. The CDR3 length is 15 residues. The germline gives CDR1 SGHAT, CDR2 FQNNGV. The J segment lost 0 bases and the V segment lost 5 bases, leaving 7 bases of the junction unmatched.

V gene TRBV9 combines with J gene TRBJ2-5; D possibly corresponds to TRBD1 (7 bases). Per germline, CDR1 SGDLS and CDR2 YYNGEE. Trimming stripped 1 base from V and 4 bases from J, with 23 bases between. The CDR3 contains 18 residues. CDR3 DNA sequence: TGTGCCAGCAGCGTAAGGGGGGCAGGGGGAATTTCACCAGAGACCCAGTACTTC. It yields the protein CASSVRGAGGISPETQYF. The full variable domain, completed using reference TRBV9 and TRBJ2-5, is DSGVTQTPKHLITATGQRVTLRCSPRSGDLSVYWYQQSLDQGLQFLIQYYNGEERAKGNILERFSAQQFPDLHSELNLSSLELGDSALYFCASSVRGAGGISPETQYFGPGTRLLVL.

This clone has more than one count but fewer than ten. This chain uses TRBV6-6 with TRBJ1-2; 7 bases agree with TRBD1. The CDR3 consists of 13 residues. Trimming at V came to 4 bases and at J to 13 bases, leaving 12 bases not matched to a gene. Germline CDR1 is MNHNY and CDR2 is SVGAGI (reference sequence). Written as DNA, the CDR3 is TGTGCCAGCAGTTCAGGGGCCGACAGGGTTAGCACCTTC. Amino acid sequence: CASSSGADRVSTF.

A few counts support this clone. V and J are TRBV5-1 and TRBJ2-2; 10 nucleotides match TRBD1. The V gene end was trimmed by 2 bases and the J gene end by 6 bases; junction bases not matched to a gene: 4. The CDR3 is made up of 15 amino acids. The germline CDR1 and CDR2 sequences are SGHRS and YFSETQ. The CDR3 DNA is TGCGCCAGCAGCTTTGGACAGGGGGGACCCGGGGAGCTGTTTTTT. Encoded protein: CASSFGQGGPGELFF.

The V gene is TRBV5-1, the J gene TRBJ1-5, with a possible D match to TRBD1 (5 bases). The CDR3 extends over 15 amino acids. The V gene's germline CDR1 is SGHRS and CDR2 YFSETQ. Between the trimmed V and J ends, which lost 0 bases and 3 bases, there was a span of 10 bases. CDR3 region: CASSLGQSNNQPQHF. CDR3 in DNA: TGCGCCAGCAGCTTGGGACAGAGTAACAATCAGCCCCAGCATTTT.

This chain links TRBV4-1 with TRBJ2-7; tentatively, D is TRBD1 (6 bases). This CDR3 is built from 15 residues. Germline V gene data show CDR1 as MGHRA and CDR2 as YSYEKL. Trimming stripped 3 bases from V and 2 bases from J, with 14 bases between. The CDR3 region has the DNA TGCGCCAGCAGCCAGGGGGCAGGGGCCGCCTACGAGCAGTACTTC. This encodes CASSQGAGAAYEQYF.

V gene TRBV6-6 combines with J gene TRBJ2-1; no definite D call. V was shortened by 4 bases and J by 10 bases, with 5 bases between the two germline ends. The CDR3 totals 10 residues. Germline V gene data show CDR1 as MNHNY and CDR2 as SVGAGI (reference sequence). The CDR3 coding sequence is TGTGCCAGCAGTTCGGTCGAGCAGTTCTTC. Encoded protein: CASSSVEQFF.

This clone was seen a few times. The rearrangement uses TRBV19 and TRBJ2-1; D possibly corresponds to TRBD1 (5 bases). CDR3 length: 14 amino acids. V lost 3 bases and J 6 bases, leaving 12 bases between the germline ends. The germline gives CDR1 LNHDA, CDR2 SQIVND (reference sequence). This CDR3 reads CASSIPARGNEQFF. CDR3 DNA: TGTGCCAGTAGTATCCCCGCTAGGGGCAATGAGCAGTTCTTC.

The rearrangement links TRBV9 to TRBJ1-1; 9 nucleotides line up with TRBD1. Trimming took 3 bases from V and 1 from J; bases not matched to a gene: 7. Per the germline V gene, CDR1 is SGDLS and CDR2 is YYNGEE. The CDR3 consists of 16 residues. Here the CDR3 DNA reads TGTGCCAGCAGCGGGATTGGACAGGGGACGAACACTGAAGCTTTCTTT. Translated, it gives CASSGIGQGTNTEAFF.